This TCR beta chain was identified during a study of CD8 T cells in ankylosing spondylitis. Study results and limitations: Some of these motif variants have turned up before, in reports on reactive arthritis synovial fluid and blood. For ankylosing spondylitis blood, a TCR beta motif of several highly homologous variants appeared characteristic. Within matched ankylosing spondylitis synovial fluid, disease-linked clones were reportedly significantly enriched.

Construction of TCR beta libraries was performed using quantitative 5'-RACE with molecular barcodes. Each CDR3 protein is one row after TCRdb ran MiXCR on the 5' RACE reads. The table records under 250,000 distinct CDR3 sequences, 8% to 11% of them present only once. Trimming pared 0 bases from V and 11 bases from J, leaving 10 bases between. Germline V gene lookup returns CDR1 MGHDK and CDR2 SYGVNS. The CDR3 runs to 12 residues. This clonotype has at least ten counts. Its antigen is as yet unknown. The rearrangement joins TRBV25-1 to TRBJ1-1; no definite D call. This sequence originates from a male donor with ankylosing spondylitis or in good health (not recorded which). Sequencing was performed on blood, either unsorted or a sorted T cell fraction (not recorded which). CDR3 in DNA: TGTGCCAGCAGTGAATATATGGGTCAGGCTTTCTTT. Translating gives CASSEYMGQAFF.